One TCR beta chain is described in this entry. Its antigen is undetermined. The entry originates in a study of cytomegalovirus exposure and HLA in healthy donors. General study results and limits: Indistinguishable V segments such as TRBV6-2 and TRBV6-3 were excluded.

This PCR relied on a set of 60 Vbeta primers and 13 Jbeta primers. Sequenced by immunoSEQ multiplex PCR; TCRdb stores in-frame clones only, minus some. The data show some 98,000 clones, with under 70% seen just once and 2% to 2.5% held by the top ten. With V trimmed by 3 bases and J by 6 bases, 2 bases remained unmatched. Germline-derived CDR1 and CDR2 are SNHLY and FYNNEI. The CDR3 is made up of 14 amino acids. The chain employs TRBV2 and TRBJ2-1; the match to TRBD1 covers 10 bases. This sequence originates from a man aged 45-65 years in good health and CMV-seronegative. The sequencing sample was made of PBMCs. CDR3 loop: CASSETGGLNEQFF. The DNA for the CDR3 is TGTGCCAGCAGTGAGACAGGGGGCCTCAATGAGCAGTTCTTC.